These 14 T cell receptor beta chains were all obtained from the same sample, sequenced in a study of shared clonotypes between healthy human individuals. Libraries were prepared by immunoSEQ multiplex PCR; TCRdb keeps only in-frame clonotypes and omits some of them. The sample carries 1.4 million or so clones, about 98.5% recorded once. Sequencing used naive CD4+ T cells sorted from blood. Subset: CD45RA+ positively selected. The source of these receptors is a man under 40 in good health.

The rearrangement joins TRBV19 to TRBJ2-1, with 9 nucleotides matching TRBD1. CDR3 size: 15 residues. V shed 5 bases, J shed 6 bases, and the junction held 8 bases outside the gene matches. Germline-derived CDR1 and CDR2 are LNHDA and SQIVND (reference sequence). The CDR3: CASSVGTGYSNEQFF. As DNA, the CDR3 is TGTGCCAGTAGTGTAGGGACAGGGTATTCCAATGAGCAGTTCTTC.

This chain uses TRBV27 with TRBJ2-7, with D possibly matching TRBD1 (5 bases). Germline CDR1 reads MNHEY; CDR2 reads SMNVEV (reference sequence). V was pared by 4 bases and J by 2 bases, with 15 bases between. There are 15 residues in the CDR3. CDR3 amino acids: CASSWGLGNTYEQYF. CDR3 nucleotide sequence: TGTGCCAGCAGTTGGGGCCTGGGGAACACCTACGAGCAGTACTTC.

Only one count was recorded for this clone. The chain has TRBV7-9 and TRBJ1-4; a weak D match, TRBD1 (6 bases). V shed 1 base and J shed 8 bases, with 20 bases lying between them. Germline V gives CDR1 SEHNR, CDR2 FQNEAQ (reference sequence). The CDR3 extends over 17 amino acids. The CDR3 loop reads CASSLVREAGAGEKLFF. The CDR3 nucleotides read TGTGCCAGCAGCTTAGTGCGGGAGGCGGGGGCTGGGGAAAAACTGTTTTTT.

This chain connects TRBV18 to TRBJ2-3; possible D gene TRBD1, 5 bases. CDR1 and CDR2 (germline): KGHSH, LQKENI. Trimming removed 2 bases at V and 4 bases at J, with 13 bases between. The CDR3 spans 15 residues. The CDR3 DNA reads as TGTGCCAGCTCACCAAATAGAAGGGGCGCAGATACGCAGTATTTT. The encoded protein is CASSPNRRGADTQYF. Together with reference TRBV18 and TRBJ2-3, the CDR3 gives the full variable domain: NAGVMQNPRHLVRRRGQEARLRCSPMKGHSHVYWYRQLPEEGLKFMVYLQKENIIDESGMPKERFSAEFPKEGPSILRIQQVVRGDSAAYFCASSPNRRGADTQYFGPGTRLTVL.

The chain's CDR3 is CASSLGGSTGELFF. CDR3 bases: TGTGCCAGCAGCTTAGGGGGGTCCACCGGGGAGCTGTTTTTT. The V and J genes are TRBV11-2 and TRBJ2-2; D is perhaps TRBD1 or TRBD2 (5 bases each). V lost 1 base and J 4 bases, leaving 7 bases between the germline ends. CDR3 length: 14 residues. Germline lookup yields CDR1 SGHAT and CDR2 FQNNGV. The entire variable domain, with the rest obtained from reference TRBV11-2 and TRBJ2-2, is as follows: EAGVAQSPRYKIIEKRQSVAFWCNPISGHATLYWYQQILGQGPKLLIQFQNNGVVDDSQLPKDRFSAERLKGVDSTLKIQPAKLEDSAVYLCASSLGGSTGELFFGEGSRLTVL.

The J gene is TRBJ2-1, the V gene TRBV5-1; 7 nucleotides agree with TRBD2. The CDR3 length is 15 residues. J gave up 3 bases and V 5 bases, and 8 bases lay outside the gene matches. Germline assignment: CDR1 SGHRS and CDR2 YFSETQ. The CDR3 spells CASSGMPGGYNEQFF. CDR3 sequence (DNA): TGCGCCAGCAGTGGGATGCCGGGAGGCTACAATGAGCAGTTCTTC.

V usage is TRBV5-1 and J usage is TRBJ2-7; D unclear. Trimming left V 4 bases short and J 7 bases short, with 15 bases between. CDR1 and CDR2 (germline): SGHRS, YFSETQ. The CDR3 loop spans 13 amino acids. The CDR3 coding sequence is TGCGCCAGCAGCCCCGGTGCTGGAAGTGAGCAGTACTTC. Its protein product is CASSPGAGSEQYF.

The rearrangement joins TRBV19 to TRBJ1-2; D is undetermined. The CDR3 sequence is 12 residues long. Germline CDR1 and CDR2: LNHDA and SQIVND (reference sequence). Deletions cut 4 bases from V and 6 bases from J, with 9 bases between. CDR3 sequence reads: CASSTLPDGYTF. In DNA form, the CDR3 reads TGTGCCAGTAGTACTCTCCCCGATGGCTACACCTTC.

J is TRBJ2-7 and V is TRBV30; D gene uncertain. Germline V lookup: CDR1 GTSNPN, CDR2 SVGIG (reference sequence). Trimming cost V 2 bases and J 2 bases, with 7 bases left between them. The CDR3 runs to 12 residues. For the CDR3, the DNA is TGTGCCTGGAGTAGTACCCCCTACGAGCAGTACTTC. This codes for CAWSSTPYEQYF.

The chain couples TRBV5-1 to TRBJ1-1; TRBD1 matches 8 bases. Germline V lookup: CDR1 SGHRS, CDR2 YFSETQ. The CDR3 length is 17 residues. J lost 4 bases, V lost 1 base, and 12 bases had no gene match. CDR3 nucleotide sequence: TGCGCCAGCAGCTTGCCGGGACAGGCCGCCTCGGGCACTGAAGCTTTCTTT. As protein: CASSLPGQAASGTEAFF.

The chain is built from TRBV28 and TRBJ2-1; D is possibly TRBD2 (6 bases). CDR1 and CDR2 from the germline V gene are MDHEN and SYDVKM. The ends were cut back, 3 bases at V and 13 bases at J, with 13 bases in the middle. The CDR3 totals 12 residues. Written as DNA, the CDR3 is TGTGCCAGCAGTTTGGAGGGGACGCACCAGTTCTTC. It codes for CASSLEGTHQFF. The whole variable domain, remainder taken from reference TRBV28 and TRBJ2-1, is DVKVTQSSRYLVKRTGEKVFLECVQDMDHENMFWYRQDPGLGLRLIYFSYDVKMKEKGDIPEGYSVSREKKERFSLILESASTNQTSMYLCASSLEGTHQFFGPGTRLTVL.

This clone was seen only once. The rearrangement uses TRBV5-1 and TRBJ2-7, with 7 bases lining up with TRBD1. From germline, CDR1 is SGHRS and CDR2 YFSETQ. The CDR3 spans 14 residues. Trimming at V came to 1 base and at J to 3 bases, leaving 4 bases not matched to a gene. This CDR3 reads CASSLTGTVYEQYF. Written as DNA, the CDR3 is TGCGCCAGCAGCTTGACCGGGACAGTCTACGAGCAGTACTTC.

The chain combines TRBV18 with TRBJ2-7; D uncertain. The CDR3 is made up of 14 amino acids. Germline-derived CDR1 and CDR2 are KGHSH and LQKENI. V lost 3 bases, J lost 5 bases, and 14 bases lay in between. The CDR3 is CASSPLGNPHEQYF. The CDR3 nucleotides are TGTGCCAGCTCACCGCTGGGCAATCCCCACGAGCAGTACTTC.

The rearrangement joins TRBV27 to TRBJ2-7; D possibly corresponds to TRBD1 (5 bases). Germline V gene sequence: CDR1 MNHEY, CDR2 SMNVEV (reference sequence). V was cut by 0 bases and J by 4 bases, with 7 bases left in between. This CDR3 contains 13 residues. In DNA, the CDR3 is TGTGCCAGCAGTTTATCTCAGGGTTACGAGCAGTACTTC. Its translation: CASSLSQGYEQYF.